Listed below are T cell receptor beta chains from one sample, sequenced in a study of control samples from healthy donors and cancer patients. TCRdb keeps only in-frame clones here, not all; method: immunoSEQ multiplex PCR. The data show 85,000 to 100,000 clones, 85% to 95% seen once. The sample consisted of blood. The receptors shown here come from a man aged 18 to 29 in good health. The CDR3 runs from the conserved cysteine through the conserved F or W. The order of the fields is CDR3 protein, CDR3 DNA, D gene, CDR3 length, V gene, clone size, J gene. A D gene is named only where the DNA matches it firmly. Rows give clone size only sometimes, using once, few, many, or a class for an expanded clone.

CDR3: CASSQAQAGTGFTEAFF; DNA: TGCGCCAGCAGCCAAGCGCAAGCCGGGACAGGGTTCACTGAAGCTTTCTTT; D: TRBD1; length: 17; V: TRBV4-1; size: .; J: TRBJ1-1
CDR3: CASSLGGAFNEQFF; DNA: TGTGCCAGCAGTTTGGGGGGGGCCTTCAATGAGCAGTTCTTC; D: .; length: 14; V: TRBV6-4; size: once; J: TRBJ2-1
CDR3: CASSRSDPGLIRAGELFF; DNA: TGCGCCAGCAGCCGTAGCGATCCCGGCCTGATAAGGGCCGGGGAGCTGTTTTTT; D: .; length: 18; V: TRBV4-3; size: .; J: TRBJ2-2
CDR3: CASSPGHLSNQPQHF; DNA: TGTGCCAGCAGCCCGGGACACCTTAGCAATCAGCCCCAGCATTTT; D: .; length: 15; V: TRBV7-9; size: .; J: TRBJ1-5
CDR3: CASSPRQGTPVFDYGYTF; DNA: TGTGCCAGCAGTCCCCGACAGGGCACCCCGGTGTTTGACTATGGCTACACCTTC; D: TRBD1; length: 18; V: TRBV27; size: .; J: TRBJ1-2
CDR3: CASSLDGMNTEAFF; DNA: TGTGCCAGCAGCCTGGACGGCATGAACACTGAAGCTTTCTTT; D: .; length: 14; V: TRBV5-4; size: .; J: TRBJ1-1
CDR3: CASTKTGGFGNTIYF; DNA: TGTGCCAGCACCAAGACAGGGGGATTTGGAAACACCATATATTTT; D: TRBD1; length: 15; V: TRBV2; size: .; J: TRBJ1-3
CDR3: CASSLYGAPGGEAFF; DNA: TGTGCCAGCAGCTTATATGGGGCCCCAGGGGGGGAAGCTTTCTTT; D: TRBD1; length: 15; V: TRBV7-3; size: .; J: TRBJ1-1
CDR3: CAWSIVNTEAFF; DNA: TGTGCCTGGTCGATAGTGAACACTGAAGCTTTCTTT; D: .; length: 12; V: TRBV30; size: .; J: TRBJ1-1
CDR3: CATGGDYGYTF; DNA: TGTGCCACCGGTGGAGACTATGGCTACACCTTC; D: .; length: 11; V: TRBV27; size: .; J: TRBJ1-2
CDR3: CASSLSGTSRQETQYF; DNA: TGTGCCAGCAGTTTATCGGGTACTAGCAGGCAAGAGACCCAGTACTTC; D: .; length: 16; V: TRBV27; size: .; J: TRBJ2-5
CDR3: CASSLALASGFYNEQFF; DNA: TGTGCCAGCAGCTTAGCCCTGGCTAGCGGGTTCTACAATGAGCAGTTCTTC; D: TRBD2; length: 17; V: TRBV7-2; size: .; J: TRBJ2-1
CDR3: CASSFLTGGSYEQYF; DNA: TGTGCCAGCAGCTTCCTGACGGGCGGGTCCTACGAGCAGTACTTC; D: .; length: 15; V: TRBV11-2; size: .; J: TRBJ2-7
CDR3: CASRAPGLRSGYTF; DNA: TGTGCCAGCAGAGCTCCGGGGCTGCGCAGCGGCTACACCTTC; D: .; length: 14; V: TRBV27; size: .; J: TRBJ1-2
CDR3: CASSQEAGTDTQYF; DNA: TGCGCCAGCAGCCAAGAGGCAGGCACAGATACGCAGTATTTT; D: .; length: 14; V: TRBV4-1; size: .; J: TRBJ2-3
CDR3: CASSQEGTSSDEQFF; DNA: TGCGCCAGCAGCCAAGAGGGGACTAGTAGCGATGAGCAGTTCTTC; D: TRBD2; length: 15; V: TRBV4-1; size: .; J: TRBJ2-1
CDR3: CASSHGLSATNEKLFF; DNA: TGCGCCAGCAGCCACGGACTTAGTGCAACTAATGAAAAACTGTTTTTT; D: .; length: 16; V: TRBV4-1; size: .; J: TRBJ1-4
CDR3: CASSVDGLVGEQYF; DNA: TGTGCCAGCAGCGTAGACGGCCTCGTAGGGGAGCAGTACTTC; D: .; length: 14; V: TRBV9; size: .; J: TRBJ2-7
CDR3: CASSFFPSTETGTEAFF; DNA: TGTGCCAGCAGTTTCTTCCCCTCGACAGAAACGGGAACTGAAGCTTTCTTT; D: .; length: 17; V: TRBV6-2/TRBV6-3; size: .; J: TRBJ1-1
CDR3: CASSIRHGQGGGTEAFF; DNA: TGTGCCAGCAGTATACGACACGGGCAGGGAGGGGGCACTGAAGCTTTCTTT; D: .; length: 17; V: TRBV27; size: .; J: TRBJ1-1
CDR3: CASSWTLWETQYF; DNA: TGTGCCAGCAGTTGGACATTATGGGAGACCCAGTACTTC; D: .; length: 13; V: TRBV6-2/TRBV6-3; size: .; J: TRBJ2-5
CDR3: CSVRLAQNTGELFF; DNA: TGCAGCGTTCGACTAGCGCAGAACACCGGGGAGCTGTTTTTT; D: TRBD2; length: 14; V: TRBV29-1; size: .; J: TRBJ2-2
CDR3: CASSQDITRGRGGYTF; DNA: TGCGCCAGCAGCCAAGATATAACGAGGGGGCGAGGTGGCTACACCTTC; D: TRBD1; length: 16; V: TRBV4-1; size: .; J: TRBJ1-2
CDR3: CARSLTGRPYEQYF; DNA: TGTGCCAGAAGCTTAACGGGACGGCCCTACGAGCAGTACTTC; D: .; length: 14; V: TRBV5-3; size: .; J: TRBJ2-7
CDR3: CASSQDRQGQETQYF; DNA: TGTGCCAGCAGCCAAGACCGGCAGGGGCAAGAGACCCAGTACTTC; D: .; length: 15; V: TRBV3-1/TRBV3-2; size: .; J: TRBJ2-5
CDR3: CASLGGGTHEQYF; DNA: TGTGCCAGCTTGGGTGGGGGGACGCACGAGCAGTACTTC; D: .; length: 13; V: TRBV5-5; size: .; J: TRBJ2-7
CDR3: CAWSERGQPQHF; DNA: TGTGCCTGGAGTGAACGGGGTCAGCCCCAGCATTTT; D: .; length: 12; V: TRBV30; size: .; J: TRBJ1-5
CDR3: CSARDGGGVF; DNA: TGCAGTGCTAGAGACGGGGGTGGCGTCTTC; D: .; length: 10; V: TRBV20-1; size: .; J: TRBJ2-1
CDR3: CASSLIDRRYGYTF; DNA: TGTGCCAGCAGCTTAATTGACAGGCGATATGGCTACACCTTC; D: .; length: 14; V: TRBV5-4; size: .; J: TRBJ1-2
CDR3: CASSQAGGRTGELFF; DNA: TGTGCCAGCAGCCAAGCAGGGGGTAGGACCGGGGAGCTGTTTTTT; D: TRBD1; length: 15; V: TRBV4-2; size: .; J: TRBJ2-2
CDR3: CASSPHQDGYYGYTF; DNA: TGCGCCAGCAGCCCGCACCAGGACGGCTACTATGGCTACACCTTC; D: .; length: 15; V: TRBV4-1; size: .; J: TRBJ1-2
CDR3: CAISDFGRGEDGRGYGYTF; DNA: TGTGCCATCAGTGATTTTGGTAGGGGAGAAGATGGGAGGGGATATGGCTACACCTTC; D: .; length: 19; V: TRBV10-3; size: .; J: TRBJ1-2
CDR3: CASSLVAGAEAFF; DNA: TGTGCCAGCAGCTTAGTTGCAGGCGCTGAAGCTTTCTTT; D: .; length: 13; V: TRBV7-9; size: .; J: TRBJ1-1
CDR3: CASSFGPTDTQYF; DNA: TGTGCCAGCAGCTTCGGGCCCACAGATACGCAGTATTTT; D: .; length: 13; V: TRBV6-5; size: .; J: TRBJ2-3
CDR3: CASTGGQGETYEQYF; DNA: TGTGCCAGCACCGGAGGACAGGGGGAAACCTACGAGCAGTACTTC; D: TRBD1; length: 15; V: TRBV7-9; size: few; J: TRBJ2-7